One sample yielded the 11 T cell receptor beta chains listed below, sequenced in a study of regulatory T cells in long-lasting Graves disease. CDR3 regions were amplified by Arm-PCR using iRepertoire HTBI primers to build TCR beta libraries. TCRdb itself ran the multiplex PCR reads through MiXCR, one entry per CDR3 protein. The data contain about 470,000 distinct CDR3 sequences, less than 25% of them singletons. The time point: persistent/refractory GD, antithyroid drugs over 5 years with positive TRAb. There was RNA extracted from PBMCs, and the TCR library was made from it. The specimen was peripheral blood mononuclear cells (PBMCs), collected when the disease was refractory, from a patient treated with antithyroid drugs. The receptors were sampled from a female donor with Graves disease.

This clonotype was seen at least ten times. The J gene is TRBJ2-6, the V gene TRBV2; no reliable D call. CDR1 is SNHLY and CDR2 is FYNNEI in the germline V gene. CDR3 length equals 18 residues. Trimming shortened V by 6 bases and J by 0 bases, and 18 bases separated the two germline ends. CDR3 in DNA: TGTGCCAGCAGCCCCGGCCGTGGCAGGTCCTCTGGGGCCAACGTCCTGACTTTC. Its protein product is CASSPGRGRSSGANVLTF.

A word on this clonotype: An end of the junction does not agree with germline; a read error may underlie this. The chain combines TRBV11-2 with TRBJ2-5, with D possibly TRBD2 on 5 matching bases. CDR1 is SGHAT, CDR2 FQNNGV, per germline. CDR3 length equals 13 residues. Here the CDR3 reads CASSRGPWETQHF. For the CDR3, the DNA is TGTGCCAGCAGCAGAGGACCTTGGGAGACCCAGCACTTC.

This chain connects TRBV20-1 to TRBJ2-7, with D tentatively TRBD2 (6 bases). The CDR3 has 11 amino acids. With 3 bases removed from V and 6 bases from J, the gap between germline ends came to 9 bases. Germline values: CDR1 DFQATT, CDR2 SNEGSKA (reference sequence). This chain's CDR3 is CSASGRGEQYF. The CDR3 region has the DNA TGCAGTGCTAGCGGGAGAGGCGAGCAGTACTTC.

This clonotype was counted only a few times. This chain joins TRBV5-4 and TRBJ2-2; D may correspond to TRBD1 or TRBD2 (5 bases each). V lost 4 bases and J lost 0, with 22 bases in between. Germline CDR1 and CDR2: SGHNT and YYREEE (reference sequence). This CDR3 comprises 19 residues. Written as DNA, the CDR3 is TGTGCCAGCAGCCGTCTTTTACCCGGGACGGTATCGAACACCGGGGAGCTGTTTTTT. It specifies CASSRLLPGTVSNTGELFF.

This clonotype was found many times. The V gene is TRBV12-3 or TRBV12-4, the J gene TRBJ2-2; D unresolved. Deletions cut 3 bases from V and 0 bases from J, with 11 bases between. The CDR3 has 16 amino acids. The CDR3 loop is CASSFVHSANTGELFF. In nucleotides, the CDR3 is TGTGCCAGCAGTTTCGTCCACAGCGCGAACACCGGGGAGCTGTTTTTT.

About this clonotype: Being one base from a much bigger clone, this may be a read error. Here the CDR3 omits its conserved ending phenylalanine or tryptophan, so a read error is the likely source. The chain employs TRBV28 and TRBJ2-7; 12 nucleotides align to TRBD1. Trimming removed 5 bases from V and 6 bases from J; junction bases left unmatched: 8. Germline V gives CDR1 MDHEN, CDR2 SYDVKM. CDR3 length equals 15 residues. The CDR3 is CASSTTRDRGREQYS. The CDR3, as DNA: TGTGCCAGCAGTACAACTAGGGACAGGGGGCGCGAGCAGTACTCC.

The sample holds many counts of this clonotype. The CDR3, as DNA: TGTGCCAGCAGCTTGGACATAACCTACGAGCAGTACTTC. Translating it yields CASSLDITYEQYF. This chain connects TRBV7-6 to TRBJ2-7, with a weak D call TRBD1 (5 bases). This CDR3 has 13 amino acids. Germline lookup yields CDR1 SGHVS and CDR2 FNYEAQ. V lost 3 bases and J 2 bases, leaving 8 bases between the germline ends.

This clonotype has a count of ten or more. The chain links TRBV2 to TRBJ2-7; D remains unclear. The CDR3 covers 14 residues. Germline CDR1 SNHLY, CDR2 FYNNEI. V was shortened by 3 bases and J by 2 bases, with 11 bases between the two germline ends. The CDR3 DNA reads TGTGCCAGCAGTGATAGAGACCAAACCTACGAGCAGTACTTC. Encoded protein: CASSDRDQTYEQYF.

The J gene is TRBJ1-2, the V gene TRBV20-1, with D unresolved. The CDR3 runs 13 residues. V dropped 5 bases and J dropped 8 bases, with 18 bases sitting between them. CDR1 is DFQATT, CDR2 SNEGSKA, per germline (reference sequence). The CDR3 DNA reads TGCAGTGCTCCCCAGGACCTATTTCGGGGCTACACCTTC. Its protein is CSAPQDLFRGYTF.

The chain carries TRBV30 and TRBJ2-3; the D is unclear. The V gene's germline CDR1 is GTSNPN and CDR2 SVGIG (reference sequence). The CDR3 totals 13 residues. The CDR3 sequence: CGGSKQSTDTQYF. The CDR3 nucleotides are TGTGGAGGATCCAAACAATCCACAGATACGCAGTATTTT. The full variable domain, with the rest looked up from reference TRBV30 and TRBJ2-3, is SQTIHQWPATLVQPVGSPLSLECTVEGTSNPNLYWYRQAAGRGLQLLFYSVGIGQISSEVPQNLSASRPQDRQFILSSKKLLLSDSGFYLCGGSKQSTDTQYFGPGTRLTVL.

Turning to this clonotype: Just one base apart from a much larger clone, this may be a read error. The V call is TRBV2, the J call TRBJ1-2; possibly TRBD1 for D (5 bases). Per germline, CDR1 SNHLY and CDR2 FYNNEI. V was trimmed by 7 bases and J by 0 bases, leaving 24 bases between them. The CDR3 is 18 amino acids. The CDR3 nucleotides read TGTGCCAGCATGAGGCCAGAGACAGTTCGTCTGGCTAACTATGGCTACACCTTC. Residues: CASMRPETVRLANYGYTF.